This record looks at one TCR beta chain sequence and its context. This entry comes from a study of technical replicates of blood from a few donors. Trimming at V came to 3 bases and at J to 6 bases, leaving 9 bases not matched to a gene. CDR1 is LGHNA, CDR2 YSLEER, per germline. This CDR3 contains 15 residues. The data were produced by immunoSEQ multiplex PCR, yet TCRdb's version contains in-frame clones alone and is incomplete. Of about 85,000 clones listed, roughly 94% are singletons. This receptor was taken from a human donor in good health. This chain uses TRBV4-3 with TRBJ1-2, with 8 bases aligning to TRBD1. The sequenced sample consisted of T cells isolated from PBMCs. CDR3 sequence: CASSQAPGRGHGYTF. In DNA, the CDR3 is TGCGCCAGCAGCCAGGCCCCCGGCAGGGGGCATGGCTACACCTTC.